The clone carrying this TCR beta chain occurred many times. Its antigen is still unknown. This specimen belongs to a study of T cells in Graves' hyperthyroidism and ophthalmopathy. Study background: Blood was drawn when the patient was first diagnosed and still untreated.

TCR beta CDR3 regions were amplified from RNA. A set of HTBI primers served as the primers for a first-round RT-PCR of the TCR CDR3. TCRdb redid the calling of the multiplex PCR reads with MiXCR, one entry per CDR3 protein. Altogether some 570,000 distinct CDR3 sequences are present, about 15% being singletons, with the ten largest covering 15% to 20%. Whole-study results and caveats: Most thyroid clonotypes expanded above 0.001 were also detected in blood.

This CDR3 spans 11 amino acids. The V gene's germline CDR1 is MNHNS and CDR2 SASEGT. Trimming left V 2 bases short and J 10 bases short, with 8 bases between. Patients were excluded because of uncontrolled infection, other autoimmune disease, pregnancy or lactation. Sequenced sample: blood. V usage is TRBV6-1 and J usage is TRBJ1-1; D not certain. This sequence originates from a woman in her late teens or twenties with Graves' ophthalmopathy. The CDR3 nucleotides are TGTGCCAGCAGTGAATCGACCGGAGCTTTCTTT. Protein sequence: CASSESTGAFF.